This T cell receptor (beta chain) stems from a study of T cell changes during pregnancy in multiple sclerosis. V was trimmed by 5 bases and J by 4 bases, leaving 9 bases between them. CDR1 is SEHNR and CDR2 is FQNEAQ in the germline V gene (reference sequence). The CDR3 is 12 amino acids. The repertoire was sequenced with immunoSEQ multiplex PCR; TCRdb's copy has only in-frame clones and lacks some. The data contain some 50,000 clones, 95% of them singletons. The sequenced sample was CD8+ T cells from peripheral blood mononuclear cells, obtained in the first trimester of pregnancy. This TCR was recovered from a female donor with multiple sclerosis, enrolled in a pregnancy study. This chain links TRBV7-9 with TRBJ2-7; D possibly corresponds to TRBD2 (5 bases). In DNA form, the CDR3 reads TGTGCCAGCAGCCGGAGGCGGTACGAGCAGTACTTC. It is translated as CASSRRRYEQYF. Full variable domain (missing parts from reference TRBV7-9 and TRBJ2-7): DTGVSQNPRHKITKRGQNVTFRCDPISEHNRLYWYRQTLGQGPEFLTYFQNEAQLEKSRLLSDRFSAERPKGSFSTLEIQRTEQGDSAMYLCASSRRRYEQYFGPGTRLTVT.